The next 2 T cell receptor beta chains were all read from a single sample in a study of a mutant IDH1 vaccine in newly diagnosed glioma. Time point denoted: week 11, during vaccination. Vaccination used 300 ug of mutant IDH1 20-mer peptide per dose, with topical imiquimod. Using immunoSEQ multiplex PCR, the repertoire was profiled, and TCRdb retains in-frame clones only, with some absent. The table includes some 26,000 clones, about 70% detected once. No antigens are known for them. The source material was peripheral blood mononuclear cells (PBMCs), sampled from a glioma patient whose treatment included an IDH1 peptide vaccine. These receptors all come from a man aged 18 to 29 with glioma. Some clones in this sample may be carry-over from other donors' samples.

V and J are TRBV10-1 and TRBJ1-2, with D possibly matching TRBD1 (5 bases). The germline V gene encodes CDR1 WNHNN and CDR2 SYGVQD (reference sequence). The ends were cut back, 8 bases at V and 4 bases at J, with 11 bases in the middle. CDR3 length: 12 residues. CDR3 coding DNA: TGCGCCAGCCGGAGGGGAGGCTATGGCTACACCTTC. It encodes CASRRGGYGYTF.

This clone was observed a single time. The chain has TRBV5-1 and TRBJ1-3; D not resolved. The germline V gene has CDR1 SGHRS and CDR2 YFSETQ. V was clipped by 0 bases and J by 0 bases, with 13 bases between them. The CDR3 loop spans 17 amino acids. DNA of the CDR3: TGCGCCAGCAGCTTGGTGGGCAGTCACAACTCTGGAAACACCATATATTTT. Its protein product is CASSLVGSHNSGNTIYF.